The clone carrying this T cell receptor (beta chain) has only one observation. Its specificity is not known. Sequencing of TCRB used Survey level resolution. The method was immunoSEQ multiplex PCR; TCRdb's version includes in-frame clones alone and lacks a portion of them. The sample shows roughly 13,000 clones, around four fifths of them seen only once. This entry belongs to a study of follicular helper T cells after annual influenza vaccination. The CDR3 is 15 residues long. Germline lookup yields CDR1 SNHLY and CDR2 FYNNEI. Trimming removed 7 bases at V and 0 bases at J, with 16 bases between. The sample's time point: 2014-2015 season, pre-vaccination. Adults received seasonal inactivated influenza vaccine, with sorted blood CD4 subsets sequenced before and after. Study findings and constraints: Rare clonotypes were missed; only roughly 10-22% of cells gave TCRB. Recurrent ICOS+CD38+ cTfh clonotypes included tetramer and AIM influenza-specific ones.

The material was CXCR5- memory CD4+ T cells sorted from blood, obtained on the day of influenza vaccination. The chain couples TRBV2 to TRBJ2-7; TRBD2 might be the D (5 bases). This TCR came from an adult who received the influenza vaccine. The CDR3 here is CASTGGSVSSYEQYF. CDR3 DNA sequence: TGTGCCAGCACTGGTGGGAGCGTTAGCTCCTACGAGCAGTACTTC.